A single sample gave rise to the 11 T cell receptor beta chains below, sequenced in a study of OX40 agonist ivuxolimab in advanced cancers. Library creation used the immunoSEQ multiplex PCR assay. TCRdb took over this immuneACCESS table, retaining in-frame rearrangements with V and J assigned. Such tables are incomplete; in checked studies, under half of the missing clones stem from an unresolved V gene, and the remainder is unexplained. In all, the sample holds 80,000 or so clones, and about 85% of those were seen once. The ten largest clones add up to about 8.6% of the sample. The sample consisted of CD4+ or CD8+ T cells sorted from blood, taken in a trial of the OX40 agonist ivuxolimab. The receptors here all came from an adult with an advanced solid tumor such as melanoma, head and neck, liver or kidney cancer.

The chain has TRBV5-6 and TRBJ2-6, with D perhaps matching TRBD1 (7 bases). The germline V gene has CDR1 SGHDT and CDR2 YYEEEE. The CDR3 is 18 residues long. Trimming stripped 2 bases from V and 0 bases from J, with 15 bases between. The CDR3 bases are TGTGCCAGCAGCTTCTTGGCAGGGGGGACCTCTGGGGCCAACGTCCTGACTTTC. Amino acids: CASSFLAGGTSGANVLTF.

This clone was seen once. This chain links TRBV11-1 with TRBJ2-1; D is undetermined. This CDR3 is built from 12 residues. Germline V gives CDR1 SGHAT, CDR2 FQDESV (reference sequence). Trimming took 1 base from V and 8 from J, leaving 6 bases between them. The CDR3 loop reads CASSLVQYEQFF. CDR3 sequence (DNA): TGTGCCAGCAGCTTAGTCCAGTATGAGCAGTTCTTC.

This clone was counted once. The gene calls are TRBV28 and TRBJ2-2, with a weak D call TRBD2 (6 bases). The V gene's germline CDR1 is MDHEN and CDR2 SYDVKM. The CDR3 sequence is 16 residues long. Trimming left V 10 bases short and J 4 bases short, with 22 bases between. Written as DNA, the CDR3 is TGTGCCAATTCCCGGGAGCCCTCGGTGAGCACCGGGGAGCTGTTTTTT. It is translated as CANSREPSVSTGELFF.

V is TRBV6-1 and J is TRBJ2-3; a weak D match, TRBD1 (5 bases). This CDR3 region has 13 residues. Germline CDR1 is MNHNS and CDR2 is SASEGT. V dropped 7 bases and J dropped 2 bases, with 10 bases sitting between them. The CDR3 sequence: CASNRQNTDTQYF. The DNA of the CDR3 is TGTGCCAGCAACCGACAGAACACAGATACGCAGTATTTT.

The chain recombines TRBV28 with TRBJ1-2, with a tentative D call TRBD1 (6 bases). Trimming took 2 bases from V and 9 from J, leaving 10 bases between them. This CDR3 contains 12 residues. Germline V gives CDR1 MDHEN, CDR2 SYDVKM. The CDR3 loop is CASSLLTGSYTF. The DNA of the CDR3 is TGTGCCAGCAGTTTACTTACAGGGAGCTACACCTTC.

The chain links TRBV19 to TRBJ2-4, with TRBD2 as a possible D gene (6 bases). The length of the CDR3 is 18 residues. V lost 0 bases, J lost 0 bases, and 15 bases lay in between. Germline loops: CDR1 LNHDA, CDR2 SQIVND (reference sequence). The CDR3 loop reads CASSIDIGGDGAKNIQYF. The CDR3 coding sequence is TGTGCCAGTAGTATAGATATCGGGGGAGATGGAGCCAAAAACATTCAGTACTTC.

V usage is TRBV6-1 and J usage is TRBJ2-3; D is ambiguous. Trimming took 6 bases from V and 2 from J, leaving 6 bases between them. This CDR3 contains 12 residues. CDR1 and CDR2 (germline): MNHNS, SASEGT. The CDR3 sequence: CASSQTTDTQYF. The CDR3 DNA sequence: TGTGCCAGCAGCCAGACCACAGATACGCAGTATTTT.

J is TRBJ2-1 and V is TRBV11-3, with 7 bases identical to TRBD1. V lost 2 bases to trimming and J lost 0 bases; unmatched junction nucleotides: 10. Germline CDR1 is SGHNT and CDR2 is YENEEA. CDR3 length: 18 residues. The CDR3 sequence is CASSLRGGQASSYNEQFF. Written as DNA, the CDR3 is TGTGCCAGCAGCTTACGCGGCGGACAGGCGAGCTCCTACAATGAGCAGTTCTTC. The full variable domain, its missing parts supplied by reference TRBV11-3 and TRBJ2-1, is EAGVVQSPRYKIIEKKQPVAFWCNPISGHNTLYWYLQNLGQGPELLIRYENEEAVDDSQLPKDRFSAERLKGVDSTLKIQPAELGDSAVYLCASSLRGGQASSYNEQFFGPGTRLTVL.

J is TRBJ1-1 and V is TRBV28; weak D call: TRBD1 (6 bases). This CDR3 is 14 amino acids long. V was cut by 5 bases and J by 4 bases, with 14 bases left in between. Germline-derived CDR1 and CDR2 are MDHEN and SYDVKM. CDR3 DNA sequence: TGTGCCAGCAGTCTGCCAGGGGTAGGCACTGAAGCTTTCTTT. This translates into CASSLPGVGTEAFF.

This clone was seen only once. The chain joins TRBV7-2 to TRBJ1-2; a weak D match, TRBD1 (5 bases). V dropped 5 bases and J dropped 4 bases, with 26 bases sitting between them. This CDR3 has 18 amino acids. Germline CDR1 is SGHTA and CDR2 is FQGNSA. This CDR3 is CASSPPEAGRWGIYGYTF. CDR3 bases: TGTGCCAGCAGCCCCCCCGAGGCAGGGAGATGGGGGATCTATGGCTACACCTTC.

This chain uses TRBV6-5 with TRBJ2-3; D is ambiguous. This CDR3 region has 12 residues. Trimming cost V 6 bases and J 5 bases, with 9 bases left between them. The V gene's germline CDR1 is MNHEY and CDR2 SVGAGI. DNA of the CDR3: TGTGCCAGCAGCATGACTCGAGATACGCAGTATTTT. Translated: CASSMTRDTQYF.